The TCR beta chain described here comes from a study of cytomegalovirus exposure and HLA in healthy donors. Study-wide points: The authors later linked a missense DCLRE1C variant to TCR beta V- and J-gene trimming.

Both 60 Vbeta primers and 13 Jbeta primers went into the PCR. Produced via immunoSEQ multiplex PCR; TCRdb's table is partial and in-frame only. The data hold around 210,000 clones, with 65% to 85% observed a single time. This CDR3 is built from 16 residues. The V segment lost 3 bases and the J segment 1 base; nucleotides outside the gene matches: 5. The germline V gene has CDR1 LNHNV and CDR2 YYDKDF (reference sequence). This clone was picked up one time. Its antigen remains unidentified. The chain combines TRBV15 with TRBJ2-5; 10 nucleotides match TRBD1. This clonotype originated in a woman between 25 and 40 years old in good health and CMV-seronegative. Sequenced: PBMCs. CDR3 coding DNA: TGTGCCACCAGCAGCGGGACAGGGGCTAGCCAAGAGACCCAGTACTTC. This translates into CATSSGTGASQETQYF.